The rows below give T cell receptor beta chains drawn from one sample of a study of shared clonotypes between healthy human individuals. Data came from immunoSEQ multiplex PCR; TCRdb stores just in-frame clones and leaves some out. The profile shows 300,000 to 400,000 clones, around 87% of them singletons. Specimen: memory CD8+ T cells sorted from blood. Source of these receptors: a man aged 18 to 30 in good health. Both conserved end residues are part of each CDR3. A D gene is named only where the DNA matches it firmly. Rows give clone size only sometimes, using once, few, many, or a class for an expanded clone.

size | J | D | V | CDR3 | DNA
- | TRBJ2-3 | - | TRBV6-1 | CATNVIRGTDTQYF | TGTGCCACTAATGTGATCAGGGGCACAGATACGCAGTATTTT
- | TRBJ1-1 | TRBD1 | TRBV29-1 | CSVEDLHRGHYLTEAFF | TGCAGCGTTGAAGATCTTCACAGGGGGCATTATCTTACTGAAGCTTTCTTT
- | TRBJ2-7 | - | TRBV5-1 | CASSLGRSGYEQYF | TGCGCCAGCAGCTTGGGCAGAAGCGGTTACGAGCAGTACTTC
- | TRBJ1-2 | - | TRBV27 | CASSFARDNYGYTF | TGTGCCAGCAGTTTCGCCCGGGACAACTATGGCTACACCTTC
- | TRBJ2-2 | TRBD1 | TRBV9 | CASSVHRGSGELFF | TGTGCCAGCAGCGTACACAGGGGATCCGGGGAGCTGTTTTTT
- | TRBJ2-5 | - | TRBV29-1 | CSVEGDFWTPRGTQYF | TGCAGCGTTGAAGGGGACTTTTGGACCCCGAGAGGGACCCAGTACTTC
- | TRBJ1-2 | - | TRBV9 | CTSTLDAALGYGYTF | TGTACCAGCACGCTGGACGCGGCCCTGGGGTATGGCTACACCTTC
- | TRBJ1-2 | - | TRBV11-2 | CASSLGPRVGYTF | TGTGCCAGCAGCTTAGGCCCCAGGGTTGGCTACACCTTC
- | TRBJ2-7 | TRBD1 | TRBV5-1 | CASSLPTGTDTYEQYF | TGCGCCAGCAGCTTACCAACCGGGACAGATACCTACGAGCAGTACTTC
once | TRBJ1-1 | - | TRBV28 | CASSFFAEAFF | TGTGCCAGCAGTTTTTTTGCTGAAGCTTTCTTT
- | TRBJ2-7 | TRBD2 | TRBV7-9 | CASSLEYRGSRAYEQYF | TGTGCCAGCAGCTTAGAATATCGCGGGAGTCGTGCCTACGAGCAGTACTTC
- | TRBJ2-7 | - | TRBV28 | CASSLTGNEQYF | TGTGCCAGCAGTTTAACCGGTAACGAGCAGTACTTC
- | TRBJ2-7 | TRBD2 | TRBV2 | CASSDSGTHYEQYF | TGTGCCAGCAGTGATAGCGGGACCCACTACGAGCAGTACTTC
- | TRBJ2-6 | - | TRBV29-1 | CSVEVWRKSSGANVLTF | TGCAGCGTTGAAGTCTGGCGAAAGAGCTCTGGGGCCAACGTCCTGACTTTC
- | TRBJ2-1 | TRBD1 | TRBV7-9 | CASSLGQGVYNEQFF | TGTGCCAGCAGCTTGGGACAGGGGGTGTACAATGAGCAGTTCTTC
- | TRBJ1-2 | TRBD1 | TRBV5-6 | CASSLGRGHGYGYTF | TGTGCCAGCAGCTTGGGCAGGGGGCATGGTTATGGCTACACCTTC
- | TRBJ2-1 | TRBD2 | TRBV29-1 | CSVRTSLDYNEQFF | TGCAGCGTCCGGACTAGTCTTGACTACAATGAGCAGTTCTTC
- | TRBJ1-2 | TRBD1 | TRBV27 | CASSPGTGLGYTF | TGTGCCAGCAGCCCCGGGACAGGGCTTGGCTACACCTTC
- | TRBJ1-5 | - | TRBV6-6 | CASGDYKGPQHF | TGTGCCAGTGGGGACTACAAGGGGCCCCAGCATTTT
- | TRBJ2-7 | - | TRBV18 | CASSPRQGYEQYF | TGTGCCAGCTCACCAAGGCAGGGCTACGAGCAGTACTTC
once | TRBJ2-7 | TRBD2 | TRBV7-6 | CASSTGSGTSSYEQYF | TGTGCCAGCAGCACCGGTTCCGGGACTAGCTCCTACGAGCAGTACTTC
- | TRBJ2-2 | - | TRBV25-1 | CASSEEGSRPTGELFF | TGTGCCAGCAGTGAAGAGGGTTCGAGACCCACCGGGGAGCTGTTTTTT